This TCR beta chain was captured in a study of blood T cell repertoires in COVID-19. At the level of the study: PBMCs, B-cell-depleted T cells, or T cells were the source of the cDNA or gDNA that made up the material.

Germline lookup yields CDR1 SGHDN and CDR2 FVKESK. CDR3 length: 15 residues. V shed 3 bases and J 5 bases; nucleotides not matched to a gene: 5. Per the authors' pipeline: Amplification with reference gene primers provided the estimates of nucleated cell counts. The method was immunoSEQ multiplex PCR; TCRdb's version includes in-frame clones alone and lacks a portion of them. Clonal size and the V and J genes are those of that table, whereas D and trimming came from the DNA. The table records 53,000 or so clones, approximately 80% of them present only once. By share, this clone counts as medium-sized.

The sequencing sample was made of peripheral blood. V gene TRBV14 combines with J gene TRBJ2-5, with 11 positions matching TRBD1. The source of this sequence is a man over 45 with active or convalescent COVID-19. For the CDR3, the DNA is TGTGCCAGCAGCCAGAGGACAGGGGGCCTCGAGACCCAGTACTTC. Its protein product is CASSQRTGGLETQYF. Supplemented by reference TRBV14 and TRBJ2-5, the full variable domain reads EAGVTQFPSHSVIEKGQTVTLRCDPISGHDNLYWYRRVMGKEIKFLLHFVKESKQDESGMPNNRFLAERTGGTYSTLKVQPAELEDSGVYFCASSQRTGGLETQYFGPGTRLLVL.